The rows below give T cell receptor beta chains drawn from one sample of a study of cytomegalovirus exposure and HLA in healthy donors. Assay: immunoSEQ multiplex PCR; the TCRdb copy retains only in-frame clones and omits some. The table includes 120,000 or so clones, approximately 95% detected once. The sample taken for sequencing was PBMCs. These receptor sequences come from a man aged 18-30 years in good health and CMV-seronegative. The CDR3 runs from the conserved cysteine through the conserved F or W. Each record gives: V gene, D gene, J gene, clone size, CDR3 DNA, CDR3 protein. A D gene is named only where the DNA matches it firmly. For some rows the clone size is stated as once, few or many, or as a class when expanded; others skip it.

>TRBV25-1|NA|TRBJ2-3|once
TGTGCCAGCAGTGAATCTCGAGATACGCAGTATTTT
CASSESRDTQYF
>TRBV19|TRBD1|TRBJ2-7|NA
TGTGCCAGTAGTACGCTACGACAGGGGGCCTCCTACGAGCAGTACTTC
CASSTLRQGASYEQYF
>TRBV9|NA|TRBJ1-1|NA
TGTGCCAGCAGCGTAGGCGGGGGGCCATGGGTGGGCACTGAAGCTTTCTTT
CASSVGGGPWVGTEAFF
>TRBV4-2|NA|TRBJ1-5|NA
TGTGCCAGCAGCCAAGATGCCGGGGTCGTGCCCCAGCATTTT
CASSQDAGVVPQHF
>TRBV5-1|TRBD2|TRBJ2-3|once
TGCGCCAGCAGCCAGAGGGTCACTAGCGGGAGGGCCGCAGATACGCAGTATTTT
CASSQRVTSGRAADTQYF
>TRBV11-2|NA|TRBJ2-3|NA
TGTGCCAGCAGTCCCAGCGTTCCTAGCACAGATACGCAGTATTTT
CASSPSVPSTDTQYF
>TRBV5-4|NA|TRBJ1-2|NA
TGTGCCAGCAGCGCCATTGGGGGGGCGGAATCCAACTATGGCTACACCTTC
CASSAIGGAESNYGYTF
>TRBV5-1|NA|TRBJ1-5|NA
TGCGCCAGCAGCCCCCTGGGGGGGGGTATTCAGCCCCAGCATTTT
CASSPLGGGIQPQHF
>TRBV6-1|NA|TRBJ2-7|NA
TGTGCCAGCAGATCCTCTTCCCTCGCGGGGGAGCAGTACTTC
CASRSSSLAGEQYF
>TRBV27|NA|TRBJ1-2|NA
TGTGCCAGCAGTTTAACAGGATACTATGGCTACACCTTC
CASSLTGYYGYTF
>TRBV15|NA|TRBJ2-1|once
TGTGCCACCAGCAGAGGTGCCGGACAGAGTGGTGAGCAGTTCTTC
CATSRGAGQSGEQFF
>TRBV4-3|NA|TRBJ2-5|NA
TGCGCCAGCAGCCAATCGGCGGGCGGGGAGACCCAGTACTTC
CASSQSAGGETQYF
>TRBV7-3|TRBD1|TRBJ1-1|NA
TGTGCCAGCAGTCACGAGACAGGGGGGGACACTGAAGCTTTCTTT
CASSHETGGDTEAFF
>TRBV25-1|NA|TRBJ2-7|NA
TGTGCCAGCAGTGCCAAAAAGGGGCCCTACGAGCAGTACTTC
CASSAKKGPYEQYF
>TRBV9|TRBD2|TRBJ2-1|NA
TGTGCCAGCAGCGAGCGGGAGGGCTACAATGAGCAGTTCTTC
CASSEREGYNEQFF
>TRBV28|NA|TRBJ2-7|once
TGTGCCAGCAGTTTAATATCGGGTAACCTAATAGAGCAGTACTTC
CASSLISGNLIEQYF
>TRBV20-1|NA|TRBJ1-1|NA
TGCAGTGCCCCCCACAGGGAAGCTTTCTTT
CSAPHREAFF
>TRBV7-9|NA|TRBJ2-7|NA
TGTGCCAGCAGCTCCCCAGGGACGGGAGCTTACGAGCAGTACTTC
CASSSPGTGAYEQYF
>TRBV7-8|NA|TRBJ1-4|once
TGTGCCAGCAGCTTAGGGACAGCCGAAAAACTGTTTTTT
CASSLGTAEKLFF
>TRBV7-3|TRBD2|TRBJ2-1|once
TGTGCCAGCAGCTCAGGGACTAGCGGGGGACAAAATGAGCAGTTCTTC
CASSSGTSGGQNEQFF
>TRBV6-6|TRBD2|TRBJ2-6|NA
TGTGCCAGCACTCACGGACTAGCCTCTGGGGCCAACGTCCTGACTTTC
CASTHGLASGANVLTF
>TRBV18|NA|TRBJ2-2|once
TGTGCCAGCTCACCACCTATCGGGGAATCAAGAGGGGAGCTGTTTTTT
CASSPPIGESRGELFF
>TRBV23-1|NA|TRBJ1-4|NA
TGCGCCAGCAGTCCGGGGAGGGAAAAACTGTTTTTT
CASSPGREKLFF
>TRBV5-1|TRBD2|TRBJ2-7|NA
TGCGCCAGCAGCCACCGTTGGGGGGGTGGCGACGAGCAGTACTTC
CASSHRWGGGDEQYF
>TRBV5-6|NA|TRBJ1-2|NA
TGTGCCAGCAGCTTGGACCCCAGGTACCAGGATGGCTACACCTTC
CASSLDPRYQDGYTF
>TRBV28|TRBD1|TRBJ2-4|NA
TGTGCCAGCAGTCCCATCCCGGGACAGGGGGATAATGAGGCCAAAAACATTCAGTACTTC
CASSPIPGQGDNEAKNIQYF
>TRBV6-5|NA|TRBJ1-5|NA
TGTGCCAGCAGTTTAGACAATCAGCCCCAGCATTTT
CASSLDNQPQHF
>TRBV7-9|NA|TRBJ1-1|once
TGTGCCAGCAGCTTAGTTGGACAGATGAACACTGAAGCTTTCTTT
CASSLVGQMNTEAFF
>TRBV7-9|TRBD1|TRBJ2-6|NA
TGTGCCAGCAGCTTAGAGGTGGACAGGGCTGGGGCCAACGTCCTGACTTTC
CASSLEVDRAGANVLTF
>TRBV7-9|TRBD2|TRBJ2-2|NA
TGTGCCAGCAGCCAGCGGGAGTGGGGCACCGGGGAGCTGTTTTTT
CASSQREWGTGELFF
>TRBV11-3|TRBD1|TRBJ1-4|NA
TGTGCCAGCAGCTTAGAAGGCGCCGGGACAGATGAAAAACTGTTTTTT
CASSLEGAGTDEKLFF
>TRBV15|NA|TRBJ2-7|NA
TGTGCCACCAGCAGAGATCCGGCGGGGACCGGCCGTAGCGAGCAGTACTTC
CATSRDPAGTGRSEQYF
>TRBV27|TRBD1|TRBJ2-7|NA
TGTGCCAGCAGTTTACGGGACAGGCTCTACGAGCAGTACTTC
CASSLRDRLYEQYF
>TRBV5-1|TRBD2|TRBJ2-1|NA
TGCGCCAGCAGCCCACGACAGGGGATAATGACTAGCGGGGATACTAATGAGCAGTTCTTC
CASSPRQGIMTSGDTNEQFF
>TRBV6-5|NA|TRBJ1-5|NA
TGTGCCAGCAGTTACTCGGCATCTTCACCCAATCAGCCCCAGCATTTT
CASSYSASSPNQPQHF
>TRBV9|TRBD1|TRBJ2-3|NA
TGTGCCAGCAGCTCCTCAGGGGGCCTCTCAGATACGCAGTATTTT
CASSSSGGLSDTQYF
>TRBV7-9|NA|TRBJ2-1|once
TGTGCCAGCAGTGACTTATACAATGAGCAGTTCTTC
CASSDLYNEQFF
>TRBV4-1|TRBD2|TRBJ2-3|NA
TGCGCCAGCAGCCCCCGGGGAGCGGGAGTGGTAGATACGCAGTATTTT
CASSPRGAGVVDTQYF
>TRBV7-8|TRBD2|TRBJ2-7|NA
TGTGCCAGCAGCTTAGATGATGGTTCTAGCGGGAGGCCCTTATCCTACGAGCAGTACTTC
CASSLDDGSSGRPLSYEQYF
>TRBV29-1|TRBD1|TRBJ1-2|NA
TGCAGCGTTGAAGGACGGGGGCAGGGGGGATCCTCTAACTATGGCTACACCTTC
CSVEGRGQGGSSNYGYTF
>TRBV9|NA|TRBJ2-7|NA
TGTGCCAGCAGCTTAGGAGGGGGTAATGACGAGCAGTACTTC
CASSLGGGNDEQYF
>TRBV27|TRBD1|TRBJ1-2|NA
TGTGCCAGCAGTAACGGGACAGGGGGCTACACCTTC
CASSNGTGGYTF
>TRBV2|TRBD1|TRBJ2-5|once
TGTGCCAGCCGGAACAGGGGGGTCGAGACCCAGTACTTC
CASRNRGVETQYF
>TRBV5-1|NA|TRBJ1-4|NA
TGCGCCAGCAGCACCTGGGGGGGGCCGACTAATGAAAAACTGTTTTTT
CASSTWGGPTNEKLFF
>TRBV6-6|TRBD1|TRBJ1-2|NA
TGTGCCAGCAGTTATGGACAGGGGGGCACCTTC
CASSYGQGGTF
>TRBV5-1|TRBD2|TRBJ2-2|NA
TGCGCCAGCAGCTTCATGACTAGCGGGAACACCGGGGAGCTGTTTTTT
CASSFMTSGNTGELFF
>TRBV7-2|TRBD1|TRBJ1-2|once
TGTGCCAGCAGCTTGGGAACCAGGACAGGGGATGGCTACACCTTC
CASSLGTRTGDGYTF
>TRBV11-3|NA|TRBJ2-3|once
TGTGCCAGCAGCTTATCAGGGTATGGCGCAGATACGCAGTATTTT
CASSLSGYGADTQYF